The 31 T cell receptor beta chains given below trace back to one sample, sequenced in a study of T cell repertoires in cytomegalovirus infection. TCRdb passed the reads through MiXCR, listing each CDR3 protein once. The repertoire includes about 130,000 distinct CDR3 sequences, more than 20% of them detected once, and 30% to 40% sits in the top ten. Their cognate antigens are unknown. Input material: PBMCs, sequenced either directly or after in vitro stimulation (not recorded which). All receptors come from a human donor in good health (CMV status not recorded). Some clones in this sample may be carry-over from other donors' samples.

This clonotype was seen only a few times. CDR3 bases: TGTGCCACCAGCAGAGATAGCGGGGCCAACGTCCTGACTTTC. Protein: CATSRDSGANVLTF. The genes are TRBV15 and TRBJ2-6; no clear D gene. The CDR3 loop spans 14 amino acids. In germline, CDR1 is LNHNV, CDR2 YYDKDF (reference sequence). V gave up 0 bases and J gave up 4 bases, with 4 bases separating them.

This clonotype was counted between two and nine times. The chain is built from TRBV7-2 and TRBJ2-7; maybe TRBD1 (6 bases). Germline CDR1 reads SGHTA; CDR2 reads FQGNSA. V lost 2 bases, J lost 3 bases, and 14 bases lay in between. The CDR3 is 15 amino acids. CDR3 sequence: CASSLQGWGSYEQYF. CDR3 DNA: TGTGCCAGCAGCTTACAGGGGTGGGGGAGCTACGAGCAGTACTTC.

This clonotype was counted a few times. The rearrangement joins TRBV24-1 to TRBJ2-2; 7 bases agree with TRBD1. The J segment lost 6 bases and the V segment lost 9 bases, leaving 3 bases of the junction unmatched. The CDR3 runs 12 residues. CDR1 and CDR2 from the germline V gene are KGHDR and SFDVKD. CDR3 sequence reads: CATEGASGELFF. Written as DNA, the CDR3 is TGTGCCACCGAGGGGGCTTCCGGGGAGCTGTTTTTT.

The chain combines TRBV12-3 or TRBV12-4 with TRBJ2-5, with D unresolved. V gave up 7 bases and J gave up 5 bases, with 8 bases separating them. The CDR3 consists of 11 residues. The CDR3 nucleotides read TGTGCCAGCAAAGGTTCCGAGACCCAGTACTTC. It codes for CASKGSETQYF.

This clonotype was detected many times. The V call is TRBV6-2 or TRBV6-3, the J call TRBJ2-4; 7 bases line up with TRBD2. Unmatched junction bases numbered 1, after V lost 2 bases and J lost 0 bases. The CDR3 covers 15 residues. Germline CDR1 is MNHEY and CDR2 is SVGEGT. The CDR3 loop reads CASSYERGAKNIQYF. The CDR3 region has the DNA TGTGCCAGCAGTTACGAGCGGGGAGCCAAAAACATTCAGTACTTC.

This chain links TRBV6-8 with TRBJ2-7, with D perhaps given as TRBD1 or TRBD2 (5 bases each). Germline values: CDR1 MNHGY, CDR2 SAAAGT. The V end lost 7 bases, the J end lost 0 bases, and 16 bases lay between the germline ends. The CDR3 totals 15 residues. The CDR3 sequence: CASKTGPTSSYEQYF. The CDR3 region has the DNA TGTGCCAGCAAGACGGGACCGACAAGCTCCTACGAGCAGTACTTC.

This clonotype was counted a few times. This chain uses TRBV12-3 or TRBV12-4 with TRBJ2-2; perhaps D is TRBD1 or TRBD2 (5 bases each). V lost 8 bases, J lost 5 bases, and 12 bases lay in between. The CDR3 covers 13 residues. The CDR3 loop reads CASGPGGTGELFF. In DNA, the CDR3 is TGTGCCAGCGGGCCTGGGGGTACCGGGGAGCTGTTTTTT.

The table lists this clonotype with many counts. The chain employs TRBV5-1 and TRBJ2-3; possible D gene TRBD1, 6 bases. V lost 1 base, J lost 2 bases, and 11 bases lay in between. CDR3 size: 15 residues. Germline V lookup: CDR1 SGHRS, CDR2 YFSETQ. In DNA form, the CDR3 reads TGCGCCAGCAGCTTGAGAGGACAGCCCACAGATACGCAGTATTTT. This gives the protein CASSLRGQPTDTQYF.

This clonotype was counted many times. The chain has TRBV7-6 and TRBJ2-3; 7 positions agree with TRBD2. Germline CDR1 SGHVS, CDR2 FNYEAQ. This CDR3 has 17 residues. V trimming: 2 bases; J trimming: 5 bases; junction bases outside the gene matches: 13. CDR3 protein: CASSLYVAGVVGDTQYF. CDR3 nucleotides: TGTGCCAGCAGCTTATACGTGGCGGGAGTGGTCGGAGATACGCAGTATTTT.

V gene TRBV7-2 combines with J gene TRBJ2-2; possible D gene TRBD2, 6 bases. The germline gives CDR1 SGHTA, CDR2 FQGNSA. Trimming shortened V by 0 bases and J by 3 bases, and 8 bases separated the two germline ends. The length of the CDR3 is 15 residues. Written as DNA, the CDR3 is TGTGCCAGCAGCTTAGCATGGAGGGACACCGGGGAGCTGTTTTTT. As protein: CASSLAWRDTGELFF.

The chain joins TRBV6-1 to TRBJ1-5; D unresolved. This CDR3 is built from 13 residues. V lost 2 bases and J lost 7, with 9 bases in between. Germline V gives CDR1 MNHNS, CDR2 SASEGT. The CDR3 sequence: CASSEYGGQPQHF. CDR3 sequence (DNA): TGTGCCAGCAGTGAATATGGAGGCCAGCCCCAGCATTTT.

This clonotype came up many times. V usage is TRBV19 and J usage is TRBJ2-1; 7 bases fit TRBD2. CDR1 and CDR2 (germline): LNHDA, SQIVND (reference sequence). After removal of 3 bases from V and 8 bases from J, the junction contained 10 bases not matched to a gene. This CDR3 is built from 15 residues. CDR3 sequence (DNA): TGTGCCAGTAGTATTCCGGGCGGGAGTTGGGATGAGCAGTTCTTC. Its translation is CASSIPGGSWDEQFF.

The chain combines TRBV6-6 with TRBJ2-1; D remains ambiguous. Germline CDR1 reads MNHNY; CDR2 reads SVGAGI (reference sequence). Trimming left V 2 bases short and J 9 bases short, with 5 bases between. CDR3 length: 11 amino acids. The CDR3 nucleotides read TGTGCCAGCAGTTACGACTTTGAGCAGTTCTTC. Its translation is CASSYDFEQFF.

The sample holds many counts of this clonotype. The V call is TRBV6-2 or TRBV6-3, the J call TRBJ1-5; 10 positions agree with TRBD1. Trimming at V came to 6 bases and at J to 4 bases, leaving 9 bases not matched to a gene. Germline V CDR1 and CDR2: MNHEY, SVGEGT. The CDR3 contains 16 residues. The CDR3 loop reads CASSSPGTGENQPQHF. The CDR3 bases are TGTGCCAGCAGCTCTCCCGGGACAGGGGAGAATCAGCCCCAGCATTTT.

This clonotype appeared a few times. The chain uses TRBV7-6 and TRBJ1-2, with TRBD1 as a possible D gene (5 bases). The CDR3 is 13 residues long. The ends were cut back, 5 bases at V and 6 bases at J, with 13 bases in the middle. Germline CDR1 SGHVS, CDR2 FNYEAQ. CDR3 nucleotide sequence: TGTGCCAGCAGCCCCGGGACCGGTAATGGCTACACCTTC. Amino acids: CASSPGTGNGYTF.

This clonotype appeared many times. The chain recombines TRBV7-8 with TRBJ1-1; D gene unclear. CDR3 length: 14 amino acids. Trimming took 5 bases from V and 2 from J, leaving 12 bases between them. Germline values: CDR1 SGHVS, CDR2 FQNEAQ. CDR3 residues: CASSPDRLNTEAFF. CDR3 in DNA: TGTGCCAGCAGCCCGGACCGATTAAACACTGAAGCTTTCTTT.

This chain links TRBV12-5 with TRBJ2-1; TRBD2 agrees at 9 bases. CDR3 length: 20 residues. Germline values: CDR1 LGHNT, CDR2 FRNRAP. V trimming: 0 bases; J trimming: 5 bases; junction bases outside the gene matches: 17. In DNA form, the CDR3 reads TGTGCTAGTGGTTTGGTATTGGGGACTAGCCCTAAAAGAACTAACAATGAGCAGTTCTTC. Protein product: CASGLVLGTSPKRTNNEQFF. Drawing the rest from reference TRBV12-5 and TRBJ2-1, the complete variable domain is DARVTQTPRHKVTEMGQEVTMRCQPILGHNTVFWYRQTMMQGLELLAYFRNRAPLDDSGMPKDRFSAEMPDATLATLKIQPSEPRDSAVYFCASGLVLGTSPKRTNNEQFFGPGTRLTVL.

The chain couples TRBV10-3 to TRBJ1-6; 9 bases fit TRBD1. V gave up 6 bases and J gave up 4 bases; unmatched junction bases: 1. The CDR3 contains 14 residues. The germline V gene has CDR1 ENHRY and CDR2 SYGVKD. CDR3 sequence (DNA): TGTGCCATCAGAGGGACAGGGTATAATTCACCCCTCCACTTT. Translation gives CAIRGTGYNSPLHF.

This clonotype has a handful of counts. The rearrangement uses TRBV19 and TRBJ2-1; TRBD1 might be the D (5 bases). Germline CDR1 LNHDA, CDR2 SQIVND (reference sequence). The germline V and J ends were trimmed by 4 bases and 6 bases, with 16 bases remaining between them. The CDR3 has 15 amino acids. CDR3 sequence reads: CASSTRKRGTNEQFF. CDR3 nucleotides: TGTGCCAGTAGTACTAGGAAAAGGGGTACCAATGAGCAGTTCTTC.

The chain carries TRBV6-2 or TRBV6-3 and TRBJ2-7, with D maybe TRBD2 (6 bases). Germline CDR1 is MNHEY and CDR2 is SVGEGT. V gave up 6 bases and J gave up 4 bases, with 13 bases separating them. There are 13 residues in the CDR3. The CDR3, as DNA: TGTGCCAGCAGGCGGGGATCTTTTTACGAGCAGTACTTC. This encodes CASRRGSFYEQYF.

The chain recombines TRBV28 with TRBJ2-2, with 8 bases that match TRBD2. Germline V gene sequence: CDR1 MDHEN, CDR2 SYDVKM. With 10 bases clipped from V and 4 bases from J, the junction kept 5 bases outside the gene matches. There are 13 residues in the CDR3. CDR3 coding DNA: TGTGCCACCGTCGGGGGGGTCACCGGGGAGCTGTTTTTT. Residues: CATVGGVTGELFF. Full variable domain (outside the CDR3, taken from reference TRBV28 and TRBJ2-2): DVKVTQSSRYLVKRTGEKVFLECVQDMDHENMFWYRQDPGLGLRLIYFSYDVKMKEKGDIPEGYSVSREKKERFSLILESASTNQTSMYLCATVGGVTGELFFGEGSRLTVL.

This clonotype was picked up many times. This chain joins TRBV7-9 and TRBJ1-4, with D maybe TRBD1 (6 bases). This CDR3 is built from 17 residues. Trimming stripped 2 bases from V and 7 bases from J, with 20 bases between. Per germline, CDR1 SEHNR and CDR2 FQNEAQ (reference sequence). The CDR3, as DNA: TGTGCCAGCAGCTTACGTCCGAGGGGACAAGTAGGTGAAAAACTGTTTTTT. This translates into CASSLRPRGQVGEKLFF.

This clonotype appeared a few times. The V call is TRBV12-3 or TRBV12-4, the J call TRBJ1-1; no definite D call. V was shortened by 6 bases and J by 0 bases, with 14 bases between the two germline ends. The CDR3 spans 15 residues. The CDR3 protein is CASSSMNTMNTEAFF. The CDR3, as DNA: TGTGCCAGCAGCAGCATGAACACCATGAACACTGAAGCTTTCTTT.

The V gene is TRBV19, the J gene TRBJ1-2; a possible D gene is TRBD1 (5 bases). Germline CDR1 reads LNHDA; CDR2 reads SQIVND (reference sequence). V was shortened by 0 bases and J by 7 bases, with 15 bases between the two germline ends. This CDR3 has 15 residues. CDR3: CASSIDGGSGSGYTF. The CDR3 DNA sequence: TGTGCCAGTAGTATAGACGGGGGATCTGGGTCTGGCTACACCTTC.

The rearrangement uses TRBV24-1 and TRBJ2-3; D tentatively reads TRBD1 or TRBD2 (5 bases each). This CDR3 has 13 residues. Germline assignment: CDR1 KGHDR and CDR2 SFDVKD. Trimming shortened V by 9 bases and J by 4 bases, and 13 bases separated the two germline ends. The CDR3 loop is CATGMRGADTQYF. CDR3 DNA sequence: TGTGCCACCGGCATGAGGGGAGCAGATACGCAGTATTTT.

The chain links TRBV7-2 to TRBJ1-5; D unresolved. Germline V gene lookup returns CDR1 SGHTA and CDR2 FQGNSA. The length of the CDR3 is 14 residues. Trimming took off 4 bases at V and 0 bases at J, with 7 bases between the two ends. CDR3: CASSSTGSNQPQHF. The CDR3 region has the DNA TGTGCCAGCAGCTCGACGGGTAGCAATCAGCCCCAGCATTTT.

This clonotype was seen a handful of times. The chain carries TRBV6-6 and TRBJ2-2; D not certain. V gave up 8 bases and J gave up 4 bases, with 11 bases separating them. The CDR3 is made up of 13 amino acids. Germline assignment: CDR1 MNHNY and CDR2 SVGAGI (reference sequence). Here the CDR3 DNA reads TGTGCCAGCGCAGGCAGTCCCACCGGGGAGCTGTTTTTT. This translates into CASAGSPTGELFF.

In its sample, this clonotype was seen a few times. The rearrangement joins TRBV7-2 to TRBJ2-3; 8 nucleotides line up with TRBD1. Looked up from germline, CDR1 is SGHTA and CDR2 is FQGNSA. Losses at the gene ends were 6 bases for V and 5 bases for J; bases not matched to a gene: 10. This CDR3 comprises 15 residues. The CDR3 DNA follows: TGTGCCAGCAGACTGGACAGGGCTGGCGGAGATACGCAGTATTTT. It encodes CASRLDRAGGDTQYF.

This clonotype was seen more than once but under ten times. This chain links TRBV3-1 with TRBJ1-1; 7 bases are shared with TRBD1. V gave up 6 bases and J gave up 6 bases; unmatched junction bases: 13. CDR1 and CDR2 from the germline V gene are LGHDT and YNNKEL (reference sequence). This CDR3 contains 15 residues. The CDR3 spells CASRPRDREVAEAFF. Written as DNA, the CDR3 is TGTGCCAGCAGACCAAGAGACAGGGAGGTCGCTGAAGCTTTCTTT.

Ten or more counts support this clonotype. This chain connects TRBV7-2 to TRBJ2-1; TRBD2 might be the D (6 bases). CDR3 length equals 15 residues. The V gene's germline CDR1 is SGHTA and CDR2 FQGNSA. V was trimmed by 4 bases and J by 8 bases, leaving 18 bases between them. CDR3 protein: CASSWGDSSSDEQFF. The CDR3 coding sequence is TGTGCCAGCAGCTGGGGGGACTCCTCTAGCGATGAGCAGTTCTTC.

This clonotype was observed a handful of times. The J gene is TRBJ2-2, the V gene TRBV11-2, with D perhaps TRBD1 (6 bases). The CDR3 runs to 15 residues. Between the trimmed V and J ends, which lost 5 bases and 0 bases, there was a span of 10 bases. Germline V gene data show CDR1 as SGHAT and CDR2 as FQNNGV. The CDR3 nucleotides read TGTGCCAGCAGCGAGGGACACCCGAACACCGGGGAGCTGTTTTTT. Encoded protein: CASSEGHPNTGELFF.